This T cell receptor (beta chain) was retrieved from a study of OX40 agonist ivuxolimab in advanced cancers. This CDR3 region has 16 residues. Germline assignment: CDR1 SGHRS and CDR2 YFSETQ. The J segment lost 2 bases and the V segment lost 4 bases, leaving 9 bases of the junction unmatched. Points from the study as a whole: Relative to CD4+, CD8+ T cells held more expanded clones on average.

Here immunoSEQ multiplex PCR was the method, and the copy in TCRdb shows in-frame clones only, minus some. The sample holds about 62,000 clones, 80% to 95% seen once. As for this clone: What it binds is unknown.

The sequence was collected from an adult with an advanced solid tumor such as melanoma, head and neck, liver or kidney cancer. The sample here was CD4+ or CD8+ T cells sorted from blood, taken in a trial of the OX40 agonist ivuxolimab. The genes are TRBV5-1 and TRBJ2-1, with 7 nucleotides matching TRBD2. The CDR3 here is CASSPVGGGTYNEQFF. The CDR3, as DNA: TGCGCCAGCAGCCCGGTGGGCGGGGGAACCTACAATGAGCAGTTCTTC.